Below, 24 T cell receptor beta chains from the same sample are listed, as sequenced in a study of blood T cell repertoires in COVID-19. Assay used: immunoSEQ multiplex PCR; TCRdb lists only in-frame clones, some missing. The sample holds approximately 100,000 clones, around 78% seen once. The specimen was peripheral blood. All receptors derive from a woman in her fifties or sixties with acute or convalescent COVID-19.

This clone was seen once. V is TRBV19 and J is TRBJ2-3; 8 bases map to TRBD1. This CDR3 has 15 amino acids. Unmatched junction bases numbered 5, after V lost 1 base and J lost 5 bases. CDR1 and CDR2 (germline): LNHDA, SQIVND (reference sequence). CDR3 residues: CASSIGSDRGDTQYF. The CDR3 DNA is TGTGCCAGTAGTATAGGGTCCGACAGGGGAGATACGCAGTATTTT.

The table lists this clone with a count of one. In DNA form, the CDR3 reads TGTGCCAGCAGCTCCCCCGCTTCTGACAACACAGATACGCAGTATTTT. Amino acids: CASSSPASDNTDTQYF. The chain uses TRBV7-9 and TRBJ2-3; D uncertain. Trimming pared 4 bases from V and 2 bases from J, leaving 16 bases between. This CDR3 contains 16 residues. Germline V gives CDR1 SEHNR, CDR2 FQNEAQ (reference sequence).

The J gene is TRBJ2-7, the V gene TRBV13; the D gene is possibly TRBD1 (6 bases). The CDR3 length is 16 residues. Deletions cut 0 bases from V and 3 bases from J, with 15 bases between. CDR1 is PRHDT, CDR2 FYEKMQ, per germline (reference sequence). For the CDR3, the DNA is TGTGCCAGCAGCTTAGGCCCACACAAACAGGGCTACGAGCAGTACTTC. Protein product: CASSLGPHKQGYEQYF.

V and J are TRBV28 and TRBJ1-5; 7 positions agree with TRBD1. Looked up from germline, CDR1 is MDHEN and CDR2 is SYDVKM. The J segment lost 1 base and the V segment lost 6 bases, leaving 6 bases of the junction unmatched. The CDR3 runs 15 residues. The CDR3 DNA reads as TGTGCCAGCAGGGCAGGGGGGAAGAGCAATCAGCCCCAGCATTTT. This translates into CASRAGGKSNQPQHF. Full variable domain (rest looked up from reference TRBV28 and TRBJ1-5): DVKVTQSSRYLVKRTGEKVFLECVQDMDHENMFWYRQDPGLGLRLIYFSYDVKMKEKGDIPEGYSVSREKKERFSLILESASTNQTSMYLCASRAGGKSNQPQHFGDGTRLSIL.

This clone turned up a few times. The rearrangement uses TRBV2 and TRBJ1-2; TRBD1 agrees at 11 bases. With 7 bases clipped from V and 4 bases from J, the junction kept 14 bases outside the gene matches. Germline V CDR1 and CDR2: SNHLY, FYNNEI. The CDR3 is 17 amino acids. CDR3 protein: CASTPMWTGGAGYGYTF. For the CDR3, the DNA is TGTGCCAGCACTCCCATGTGGACAGGGGGCGCTGGCTATGGCTACACCTTC.

The chain joins TRBV5-1 to TRBJ2-7; perhaps TRBD2 as D (5 bases). The CDR3 covers 14 residues. The germline V and J ends were trimmed by 1 base and 3 bases, with 11 bases remaining between them. Germline values: CDR1 SGHRS, CDR2 YFSETQ. CDR3: CASSLRGLNYEQYF. As DNA, the CDR3 is TGCGCCAGCAGCTTGCGGGGTCTCAACTACGAGCAGTACTTC.

J is TRBJ1-2 and V is TRBV9; 8 bases are shared with TRBD1. CDR3 length: 12 amino acids. Germline CDR1 SGDLS, CDR2 YYNGEE. With V trimmed by 7 bases and J by 4 bases, 3 bases remained unmatched. The DNA of the CDR3 is TGTGCCAGCTCAGGGGGCAGCTATGGCTACACCTTC. Translating it yields CASSGGSYGYTF.

In this sample, this clone turned up a few times. This sequence joins TRBV2 and TRBJ1-2; the match to TRBD1 covers 9 bases. The junction had 5 bases not matched to a gene; V was cut back by 8 bases and J by 7 bases. CDR3 length: 12 amino acids. The germline gives CDR1 SNHLY, CDR2 FYNNEI. For the CDR3, the DNA is TGTGCCAGCCGGGACAGGGTGGCTGGCTACACCTTC. Protein product: CASRDRVAGYTF.

The chain recombines TRBV11-2 with TRBJ2-7; TRBD1 matches 9 bases. Germline V lookup: CDR1 SGHAT, CDR2 FQNNGV. The CDR3 contains 15 residues. The J segment lost 4 bases and the V segment lost 4 bases, leaving 8 bases of the junction unmatched. This chain's CDR3 is CASSSSPGQGYEQYF. The CDR3 nucleotides read TGTGCCAGCAGCTCCTCTCCGGGACAGGGTTACGAGCAGTACTTC.

The chain has TRBV30 and TRBJ1-6; D may be TRBD1 (6 bases). The CDR3 sequence is 12 residues long. CDR1 and CDR2 from the germline V gene are GTSNPN and SVGIG (reference sequence). The V end was cut by 4 bases, the J end by 11 bases, with 12 bases between. CDR3 region: CAWNRVSTPLHF. For the CDR3, the DNA is TGTGCCTGGAACAGGGTCTCAACACCCCTCCACTTT.

J is TRBJ2-1 and V is TRBV29-1; possibly TRBD1 for D (5 bases). V lost 6 bases and J lost 9, with 18 bases in between. The CDR3 has 13 amino acids. From germline, CDR1 is SQVTM and CDR2 ANQGSEA. CDR3 sequence reads: CSVSQLGPFEQFF. Written as DNA, the CDR3 is TGCAGCGTATCACAGTTGGGGCCGTTTGAGCAGTTCTTC.

This sequence joins TRBV7-2 and TRBJ2-1, with TRBD2 matching over 13 bases. V dropped 1 base and J dropped 7; count of bases not matched to a gene: 10. The CDR3 extends over 18 amino acids. CDR1 and CDR2 (germline): SGHTA, FQGNSA. Here the CDR3 DNA reads TGTGCCAGCAGCTTAGTCGGGTGGACTAGCGGGAGTAAAAATGAGCAGTTCTTC. The encoded protein is CASSLVGWTSGSKNEQFF.

The chain is built from TRBV3-1 (or the pseudogene TRBV3-2) and TRBJ2-2; the D gene is possibly TRBD1 (6 bases). CDR3 length: 16 residues. Germline lookup yields CDR1 LGHDT and CDR2 YNNKEL (reference sequence). V was shortened by 2 bases and J by 0 bases, with 10 bases between the two germline ends. The CDR3 coding sequence is TGTGCCAGCAGCCAAAACTCAGGGGCGAACACCGGGGAGCTGTTTTTT. Protein: CASSQNSGANTGELFF.

This clone has ten or more counts. This sequence joins TRBV10-3 and TRBJ1-2; no reliable D call. The CDR3 consists of 11 residues. Trimming removed 8 bases at V and 7 bases at J, with 11 bases between. Germline lookup yields CDR1 ENHRY and CDR2 SYGVKD. CDR3 coding DNA: TGTGCCATCCGAACAGACGGTGGCTACACCTTC. This codes for CAIRTDGGYTF.

The chain couples TRBV19 to TRBJ2-5; 9 nucleotides agree with TRBD1. The CDR3 is 15 residues long. Germline CDR1 is LNHDA and CDR2 is SQIVND (reference sequence). The junction had 7 bases not matched to a gene; V was cut back by 4 bases and J by 4 bases. The CDR3, as DNA: TGTGCCAGTAGTAGCCGGGACAGGGTTGGAGAGACCCAGTACTTC. It translates to CASSSRDRVGETQYF.

The chain combines TRBV9 with TRBJ1-2, with 9 bases matching TRBD1. The V and J ends lost 6 bases and 5 bases, in that order; junction bases with no gene match: 11. Per the germline V gene, CDR1 is SGDLS and CDR2 is YYNGEE. The CDR3 contains 15 residues. CDR3 loop: CASTLSDRGAYGYTF. The DNA for the CDR3 is TGTGCCAGCACCCTTTCGGACAGGGGAGCTTATGGCTACACCTTC.

The CDR3, as DNA: TGTGCCAGCTCGCCTAGCCACGGCACTGAAGCTTTCTTT. This codes for CASSPSHGTEAFF. V gene TRBV18 combines with J gene TRBJ1-1; D is uncertain. Germline loops: CDR1 KGHSH, CDR2 LQKENI. Trimming removed 6 bases at V and 4 bases at J, with 12 bases between. This CDR3 spans 13 amino acids.

The chain has TRBV6-2 or TRBV6-3 and TRBJ1-2; a weak D match, TRBD1 (5 bases). The ends were cut back, 6 bases at V and 2 bases at J, with 13 bases in the middle. The length of the CDR3 is 14 residues. Looked up from germline, CDR1 is MNHEY and CDR2 is SVGEGT. CDR3 sequence reads: CASSSAGGNYGYTF. CDR3 coding DNA: TGTGCCAGCAGCTCCGCCGGGGGGAACTATGGCTACACCTTC.

The V gene is TRBV6-1, the J gene TRBJ1-2; D perhaps matches TRBD1 (5 bases). Trimming shortened V by 2 bases and J by 7 bases, and 8 bases separated the two germline ends. Germline V gene sequence: CDR1 MNHNS, CDR2 SASEGT. The CDR3 length is 12 residues. The CDR3 reads CASSETGFGYTF. The CDR3 region has the DNA TGTGCCAGCAGTGAAACAGGATTTGGCTACACCTTC.

This sequence joins TRBV9 and TRBJ2-1; possibly TRBD2 for D (6 bases). Germline V gives CDR1 SGDLS, CDR2 YYNGEE. This CDR3 is 15 amino acids long. V was trimmed by 3 bases and J by 4 bases, leaving 14 bases between them. The CDR3 DNA reads TGTGCCAGCAGCGAGGGACTCCCGGCATACAATGAGCAGTTCTTC. Its protein product is CASSEGLPAYNEQFF.

In its sample, this clone was seen a few times. V is TRBV19 and J is TRBJ1-5, with TRBD1 as a possible D gene (5 bases). Germline CDR1 and CDR2: LNHDA and SQIVND (reference sequence). The CDR3 runs to 13 residues. Trimming pared 7 bases from V and 4 bases from J, leaving 11 bases between. CDR3 in amino acids: CASKGEGNQPQHF. The CDR3 nucleotides are TGTGCCAGTAAAGGGGAGGGGAATCAGCCCCAGCATTTT. The variable domain in full, with the rest retrieved from reference TRBV19 and TRBJ1-5, is DGGITQSPKYLFRKEGQNVTLSCEQNLNHDAMYWYRQDPGQGLRLIYYSQIVNDFQKGDIAEGYSVSREKKESFPLTVTSAQKNPTAFYLCASKGEGNQPQHFGDGTRLSIL.

The CDR3 is CASSPPTGGANVLTF. For the CDR3, the DNA is TGTGCCAGCTCACCGCCCACGGGTGGGGCCAACGTCCTGACTTTC. The gene calls are TRBV18 and TRBJ2-6; D gene uncertain. This CDR3 contains 15 residues. Germline-derived CDR1 and CDR2 are KGHSH and LQKENI. The V and J ends lost 3 bases and 3 bases respectively, with 9 bases between them.

The rearrangement links TRBV11-2 to TRBJ1-2; 7 nucleotides match TRBD1. CDR1 is SGHAT, CDR2 FQNNGV, per germline. This CDR3 has 13 residues. V dropped 4 bases and J dropped 4; count of bases not matched to a gene: 3. This chain's CDR3 is CASSYRDSYGYTF. The CDR3 DNA sequence: TGTGCCAGCAGCTACCGGGACAGCTATGGCTACACCTTC.

This clone was detected a few times. This chain uses TRBV7-9 with TRBJ1-2, with D perhaps matching TRBD1 (6 bases). V was trimmed by 5 bases and J by 4 bases, leaving 14 bases between them. The CDR3 totals 14 residues. Germline CDR1 reads SEHNR; CDR2 reads FQNEAQ (reference sequence). The CDR3 region is CASSPIGGGYGYTF. The DNA of the CDR3 is TGTGCCAGCAGCCCCATAGGGGGGGGCTATGGCTACACCTTC.